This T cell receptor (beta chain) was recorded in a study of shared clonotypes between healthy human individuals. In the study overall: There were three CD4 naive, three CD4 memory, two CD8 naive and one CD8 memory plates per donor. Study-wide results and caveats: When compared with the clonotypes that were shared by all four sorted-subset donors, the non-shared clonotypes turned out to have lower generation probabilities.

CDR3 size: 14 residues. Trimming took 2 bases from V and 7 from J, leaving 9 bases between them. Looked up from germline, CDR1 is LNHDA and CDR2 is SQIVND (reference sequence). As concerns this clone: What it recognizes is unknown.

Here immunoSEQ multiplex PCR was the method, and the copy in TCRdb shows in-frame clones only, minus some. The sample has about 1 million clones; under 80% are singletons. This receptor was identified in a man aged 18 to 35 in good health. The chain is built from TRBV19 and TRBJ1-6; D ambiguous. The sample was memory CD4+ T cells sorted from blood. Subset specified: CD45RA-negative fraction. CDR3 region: CASSITGFNSPLHF. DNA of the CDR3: TGTGCCAGTAGTATAACCGGATTCAATTCACCCCTCCACTTT.